These 27 T cell receptor beta chains were all obtained from the same sample, sequenced in a study of T cells in Graves' hyperthyroidism and ophthalmopathy. There were TCR beta CDR3 regions amplified from RNA transcripts. HTBI primers were employed in a first-round RT-PCR of the TCR CDR3. Using its own MiXCR run on the multiplex PCR reads, TCRdb lists one record per CDR3 protein. The sample has around 350,000 distinct CDR3 sequences, 19% seen once. Sequencing was performed on blood. The receptors here all came from a young woman with Graves' hyperthyroidism.

This clonotype occurred many times. This chain connects TRBV28 to TRBJ2-7; TRBD1 agrees at 9 bases. Germline values: CDR1 MDHEN, CDR2 SYDVKM. With 3 bases clipped from V and 4 bases from J, the junction kept 4 bases outside the gene matches. The CDR3 covers 14 residues. The CDR3 DNA reads as TGTGCCAGCAGTTTCAGCGGACAGGGGTACGAGCAGTACTTC. Protein sequence: CASSFSGQGYEQYF. Combining the CDR3 with reference TRBV28 and TRBJ2-7 gives the whole variable domain DVKVTQSSRYLVKRTGEKVFLECVQDMDHENMFWYRQDPGLGLRLIYFSYDVKMKEKGDIPEGYSVSREKKERFSLILESASTNQTSMYLCASSFSGQGYEQYFGPGTRLTVT.

The sample holds many counts of this clonotype. The rearrangement links TRBV12-3 or TRBV12-4 to TRBJ1-1, with D hard to call. The CDR3 consists of 14 residues. V lost 5 bases and J 1 base, leaving 11 bases between the germline ends. Written as DNA, the CDR3 is TGTGCCAGCAGTCTAAAAAGACGGAACACTGAAGCTTTCTTT. It codes for CASSLKRRNTEAFF.

This clonotype was detected ten times or more. The genes are TRBV4-2 and TRBJ1-2; the D gene is possibly TRBD1 (6 bases). V lost 0 bases and J lost 2, with 10 bases in between. This CDR3 comprises 15 residues. CDR1 and CDR2 (germline): LGHNA, YNFKEQ. DNA of the CDR3: TGTGCCAGCAGCCAAGATGCCGGACAGAACTATGGCTACACCTTC. It codes for CASSQDAGQNYGYTF.

This clonotype has ten or more counts. The V and J genes are TRBV6-5 and TRBJ1-1, with 7 nucleotides matching TRBD1. V shed 11 bases, J shed 1 base, and the junction held 7 bases outside the gene matches. CDR3 length: 13 residues. Germline loops: CDR1 MNHEY, CDR2 SVGAGI. CDR3 bases: TGTGCCGGACAAGACAGGGCGAACACTGAAGCTTTCTTT. Translated, it gives CAGQDRANTEAFF.

This clonotype was detected ten times or more. The J gene is TRBJ1-2, the V gene TRBV3-1; no clear D gene. The CDR3 runs to 15 residues. Germline V CDR1 and CDR2: LGHDT, YNNKEL (reference sequence). Trimming removed 0 bases from V and 5 bases from J, with 13 bases in between. The CDR3, as DNA: TGTGCCAGCAGCCAAGAAGCCTTCGGTGCTTATGGCTACACCTTC. It is translated as CASSQEAFGAYGYTF.

Many counts were recorded for this clonotype. The chain couples TRBV7-9 to TRBJ1-1; possibly TRBD1 for D (5 bases). The germline V and J ends were trimmed by 5 bases and 3 bases, with 13 bases remaining between them. In germline, CDR1 is SEHNR, CDR2 FQNEAQ (reference sequence). The CDR3 has 14 residues. This CDR3 is CASSDRARDTEAFF. CDR3 in DNA: TGTGCCAGCAGCGACAGAGCGAGGGACACTGAAGCTTTCTTT.

The chain couples TRBV20-1 to TRBJ2-2; 9 bases line up with TRBD2. This CDR3 spans 14 amino acids. Losses at the gene ends were 4 bases for V and 3 bases for J; bases not matched to a gene: 3. The germline CDR1 and CDR2 sequences are DFQATT and SNEGSKA (reference sequence). DNA of the CDR3: TGCAGTGCTAAGGCGGGGGGGCACACCGGGGAGCTGTTTTTT. This codes for CSAKAGGHTGELFF.

This clonotype occurred many times. The chain couples TRBV2 to TRBJ2-7; 9 bases agree with TRBD1. The CDR3 has 16 amino acids. With V trimmed by 0 bases and J by 1 base, 4 bases remained unmatched. The germline CDR1 and CDR2 sequences are SNHLY and FYNNEI. The CDR3 here is CASSEAKGTGSYEQYF. Here the CDR3 DNA reads TGTGCCAGCAGTGAAGCGAAAGGGACAGGGTCCTACGAGCAGTACTTC.

At least ten counts were recorded for this clonotype. V usage is TRBV6-5 and J usage is TRBJ1-1; a possible D gene is TRBD1 (5 bases). Trimming pared 2 bases from V and 3 bases from J, leaving 10 bases between. Germline CDR1 reads MNHEY; CDR2 reads SVGAGI. The CDR3 is made up of 14 amino acids. CDR3 protein: CASSYVQTDTEAFF. CDR3 nucleotide sequence: TGTGCCAGCAGTTACGTTCAGACAGACACTGAAGCTTTCTTT.

The gene calls are TRBV7-2 and TRBJ2-7; D may be TRBD2 (6 bases). Germline lookup yields CDR1 SGHTA and CDR2 FQGNSA. Trimming removed 6 bases from V and 7 bases from J, with 22 bases in between. This CDR3 has 15 residues. The CDR3 is CASRLPLATASEQYF. The CDR3 bases are TGTGCCAGCAGGTTACCCCTAGCGACAGCAAGTGAGCAGTACTTC.

This clonotype appeared many times. The V gene is TRBV20-1, the J gene TRBJ1-1; D is perhaps TRBD1 (6 bases). The germline V and J ends were trimmed by 3 bases and 3 bases, with 11 bases remaining between them. This CDR3 has 13 amino acids. The germline V gene encodes CDR1 DFQATT and CDR2 SNEGSKA (reference sequence). CDR3 sequence: CSASYHRDTEAFF. The CDR3 DNA sequence: TGCAGTGCTAGTTACCACAGGGACACTGAAGCTTTCTTT.

Many counts were recorded for this clonotype. The chain links TRBV7-2 to TRBJ1-1; D is unclear. The V gene's germline CDR1 is SGHTA and CDR2 FQGNSA. Trimming cost V 2 bases and J 10 bases, with 17 bases left between them. The CDR3 contains 14 residues. CDR3 in amino acids: CASSLTGGYRVAFF. CDR3 DNA sequence: TGTGCCAGCAGCTTAACCGGCGGGTATAGGGTAGCTTTCTTT.

This clonotype was recorded at least ten times. The chain is built from TRBV6-1 and TRBJ2-7; D perhaps matches TRBD1 (6 bases). The CDR3 is 15 residues long. The V end lost 2 bases, the J end lost 1 base, and 12 bases lay between the germline ends. Per germline, CDR1 MNHNS and CDR2 SASEGT. The CDR3 region has the DNA TGTGCCAGCAGTGAACGCCCCCAGGGGTCCTACGAGCAGTACTTC. This encodes CASSERPQGSYEQYF.

A note on this clonotype: This may be a read error, as it is one base from a much larger clone. The J gene is TRBJ1-5, the V gene TRBV5-1; TRBD1 agrees at 7 bases. Germline CDR1 and CDR2: SGHRS and YFSETQ. The CDR3 has 15 amino acids. The CDR3 nucleotides read TGCGCCAGCAGCTTGAAGGGACAGTCAGATCAGCCCCAGCAGTTT. Translation: CASSLKGQSDQPQQF.

In this sample, this clonotype turned up many times. The chain combines TRBV28 with TRBJ2-6; 8 nucleotides agree with TRBD1. V dropped 4 bases and J dropped 4; count of bases not matched to a gene: 12. This CDR3 is built from 18 residues. In germline, CDR1 is MDHEN, CDR2 SYDVKM. CDR3 sequence: CASSWRTGRIAGANVLTF. The CDR3, as DNA: TGTGCCAGCAGTTGGAGGACAGGGAGAATTGCAGGGGCCAACGTCCTGACTTTC.

This clonotype was seen at least ten times. The genes are TRBV20-1 and TRBJ1-2; unclear D gene. The CDR3 has 12 residues. Germline CDR1 DFQATT, CDR2 SNEGSKA (reference sequence). CDR3 loop: CSATSPRYGYTF. CDR3 in DNA: TGCAGCGCAACCTCGCCGCGATATGGCTACACCTTC.

This clonotype was seen many times. The chain has TRBV6-5 and TRBJ2-7, with a tentative D call TRBD1 (6 bases). Germline V lookup: CDR1 MNHEY, CDR2 SVGAGI. Trimming pared 6 bases from V and 5 bases from J, leaving 20 bases between. The CDR3 totals 15 residues. The DNA of the CDR3 is TGTGCCAGCAGGTTAACCGGGACACAGAGCCACGAGCAGTACTTC. Translated, it gives CASRLTGTQSHEQYF.

This clonotype has a count of ten or more. The genes are TRBV12-3 or TRBV12-4 and TRBJ1-2; D unresolved. The CDR3 sequence is 12 residues long. V dropped 3 bases and J dropped 4 bases, with 6 bases sitting between them. The CDR3 DNA reads as TGTGCCAGCAGTTTGACGGTCTATGGCTACACCTTC. Protein product: CASSLTVYGYTF.

As regards this clonotype: The junction differs from germline at one of its ends, possibly a read error. The genes are TRBV5-1 and TRBJ1-3; D is perhaps TRBD1 (5 bases). The CDR3 spans 14 residues. Germline V lookup: CDR1 SGHRS, CDR2 YFSETQ. This CDR3 is CSSSTGTVGNTIYF. CDR3 coding DNA: TGCTCCAGCAGCACCGGGACTGTAGGAAACACCATATATTTT.

The table lists this clonotype with many counts. The rearrangement joins TRBV6-5 to TRBJ2-6; D is ambiguous. The CDR3 is 15 residues long. The germline V and J ends were trimmed by 6 bases and 0 bases, with 9 bases remaining between them. Germline lookup yields CDR1 MNHEY and CDR2 SVGAGI. The CDR3 is CASSYRFSGANVLTF. CDR3 sequence (DNA): TGTGCCAGCAGCTACAGATTCTCTGGGGCCAACGTCCTGACTTTC.

This clonotype was seen repeatedly, ten times or more. The chain couples TRBV20-1 to TRBJ1-5; 9 bases are a match to TRBD1. In germline, CDR1 is DFQATT, CDR2 SNEGSKA (reference sequence). The ends lost 4 bases at V and 7 bases at J; junction bases unmatched: 5. The CDR3 covers 13 residues. CDR3 coding DNA: TGCAGTGCTAAAAACAGGGGGCGGCAGCCCCAGCATTTT. It encodes CSAKNRGRQPQHF.

This clonotype was recorded many times. V is TRBV12-3 or TRBV12-4 and J is TRBJ2-5; tentatively, D is TRBD1 (7 bases). The CDR3 loop spans 14 amino acids. V lost 5 bases, J lost 1 base, and 11 bases lay in between. CDR3 loop: CASSRQGLQETQYF. The CDR3 region has the DNA TGTGCCAGCAGTAGACAGGGACTCCAAGAGACCCAGTACTTC.

This clonotype was seen at least ten times. The chain has TRBV6-5 and TRBJ1-6, with D perhaps TRBD1 (5 bases). This CDR3 has 17 amino acids. V was trimmed by 7 bases and J by 2 bases, leaving 18 bases between them. Germline CDR1 and CDR2: MNHEY and SVGAGI. CDR3 in DNA: TGTGCCAGCACCACAGGACGGCTTAAGGCCTATAATTCACCCCTCCACTTT. Its translation is CASTTGRLKAYNSPLHF.

The table lists this clonotype with many counts. In DNA, the CDR3 is TGCAGTGCAGCCCACTTCCTTACTAGCGGGGGGAGGCGGGAGCTGTTTTTT. This sequence encodes CSAAHFLTSGGRRELFF. V and J are TRBV20-1 and TRBJ2-2, with 12 bases matching TRBD2. V was pared by 6 bases and J by 9 bases, with 17 bases of the junction left unmatched. The CDR3 spans 17 residues. Germline V gene sequence: CDR1 DFQATT, CDR2 SNEGSKA (reference sequence).

This clonotype was seen a few times. V and J are TRBV4-1 and TRBJ1-2, with D tentatively TRBD1 (5 bases). CDR1 is MGHRA, CDR2 YSYEKL, per germline. With 1 base removed from V and 7 bases from J, the gap between germline ends came to 25 bases. The CDR3 runs 18 residues. The CDR3 coding sequence is TGCGCCAGCAGCCAAGGCCCTCGGCGGGAAGGGGCGCATAGTGGCTACACCTTC. Amino acid sequence: CASSQGPRREGAHSGYTF.

This clonotype was observed a few times. The chain uses TRBV4-2 and TRBJ1-5; a weak D match, TRBD1 (6 bases). Germline CDR1 reads LGHNA; CDR2 reads YNFKEQ. V lost 0 bases and J lost 4, with 10 bases in between. This CDR3 region has 15 residues. CDR3 region: CASSQEGGGNQPQHF. In DNA, the CDR3 is TGTGCCAGCAGCCAAGAAGGGGGGGGGAATCAGCCCCAGCATTTT.

This clonotype was picked up many times. V gene TRBV6-5 combines with J gene TRBJ1-2; D might be TRBD1 (5 bases). CDR3 length: 17 residues. V shed 0 bases and J shed 1 base, with 15 bases lying between them. The germline CDR1 and CDR2 sequences are MNHEY and SVGAGI. As DNA, the CDR3 is TGTGCCAGCAGTTACTCGTTAGGAGGGGAGGATAACTATGGCTACACCTTC. It encodes CASSYSLGGEDNYGYTF.